This T cell receptor beta chain comes out of a study of patients and donors after allogeneic stem cell transplantation. TCRdb analysed the RT-PCR reads with MiXCR anew, one entry per CDR3 protein. The sample holds around 31,000 distinct CDR3 sequences, approximately 6.3% seen once. Germline CDR1 LNHNV, CDR2 YYDKDF (reference sequence). CDR3 length: 14 amino acids. Trimming left V 3 bases short and J 2 bases short, with 9 bases between. Sequencing was carried out using blood, either unsorted or a sorted T cell fraction (not recorded which). This sequence joins TRBV15 and TRBJ2-3; D is unclear. The sequence was obtained from a human donor who was either an allogeneic HSCT recipient or a stem cell or donor lymphocyte infusion donor (not recorded which). It is not recorded whose cells these are; they may come from a transplant donor. This chain's CDR3 is CATSSIRNTDTQYF. DNA of the CDR3: TGTGCCACCAGCAGTATCCGTAACACAGATACGCAGTATTTT.